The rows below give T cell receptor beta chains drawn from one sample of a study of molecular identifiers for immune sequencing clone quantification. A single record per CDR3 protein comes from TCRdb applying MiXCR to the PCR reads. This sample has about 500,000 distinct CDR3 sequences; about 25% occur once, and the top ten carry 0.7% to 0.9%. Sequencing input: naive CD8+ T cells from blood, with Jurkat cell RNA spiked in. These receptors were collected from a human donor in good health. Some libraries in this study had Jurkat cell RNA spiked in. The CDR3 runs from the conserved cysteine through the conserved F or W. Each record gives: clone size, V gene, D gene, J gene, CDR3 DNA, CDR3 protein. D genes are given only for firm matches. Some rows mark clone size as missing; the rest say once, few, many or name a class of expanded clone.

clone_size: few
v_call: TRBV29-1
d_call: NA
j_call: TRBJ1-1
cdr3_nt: TGCAGCGTTCAAGATATCGGGTTTACTGCTGAAGCTTTCTTT
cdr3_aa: CSVQDIGFTAEAFF

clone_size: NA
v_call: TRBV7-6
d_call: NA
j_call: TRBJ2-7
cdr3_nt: TGTGCCAGCAGCTTAGAAGGACAATTCCCCTACGAGCAGTACTTC
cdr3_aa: CASSLEGQFPYEQYF

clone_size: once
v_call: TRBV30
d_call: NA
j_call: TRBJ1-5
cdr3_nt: TGTGCCTCACAAGACAGCAGCAATAGCAATCAGCCCCAGCAATTT
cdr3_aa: CASQDSSNSNQPQQF

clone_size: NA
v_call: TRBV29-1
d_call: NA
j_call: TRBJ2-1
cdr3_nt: TGCAGCTCCGGGGGGGCGACAGGGTCGAGTGGGAATGAGCAGTTCTTC
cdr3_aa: CSSGGATGSSGNEQFF

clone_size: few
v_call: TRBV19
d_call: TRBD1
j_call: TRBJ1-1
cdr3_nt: TGTGCCAGTAGTCAGACACCCGACAGGGGGAGAAACACTGAAGCTTTCTTT
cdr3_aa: CASSQTPDRGRNTEAFF

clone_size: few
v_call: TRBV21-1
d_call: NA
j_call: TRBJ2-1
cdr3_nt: TGTGCCAGCGGCACCTATCGGGGCCACCCGAAGTTGCAGTTCTTC
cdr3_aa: CASGTYRGHPKLQFF

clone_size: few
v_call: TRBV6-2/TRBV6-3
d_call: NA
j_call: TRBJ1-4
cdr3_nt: TGTGCCAGCAACTTCCCCGATGAAAAACTGTTTTTT
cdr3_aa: CASNFPDEKLFF

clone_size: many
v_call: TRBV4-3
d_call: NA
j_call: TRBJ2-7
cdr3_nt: TGCGCCAGCAGCCCCGCCTACTCCGCCTACGAGCAGTACTTC
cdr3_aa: CASSPAYSAYEQYF

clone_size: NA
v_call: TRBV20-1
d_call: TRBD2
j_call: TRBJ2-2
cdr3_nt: TGCAGTGCTAGAGACCCCTCAACGACTAGCGGGAGGTCCGGGGAGCTGTTTTTT
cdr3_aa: CSARDPSTTSGRSGELFF

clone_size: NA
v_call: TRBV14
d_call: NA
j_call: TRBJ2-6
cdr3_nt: TGTGCCAGCAGCCCTCGATGGGGGCAGCAAGGAACCTCTGGGGCCAACGTCCTGACTTTC
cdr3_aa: CASSPRWGQQGTSGANVLTF

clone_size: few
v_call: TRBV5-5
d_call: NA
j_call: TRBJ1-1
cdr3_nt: TGTGCCAGCAGCTTACACCCCACTCTCCGCCTGGGCGACACTGAAGCTTTCTTT
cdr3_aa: CASSLHPTLRLGDTEAFF

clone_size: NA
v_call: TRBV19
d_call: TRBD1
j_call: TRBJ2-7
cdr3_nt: TGTGCCACCGCTTGGGGACAGGGACGGTACGAGCAGTACTTC
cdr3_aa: CATAWGQGRYEQYF

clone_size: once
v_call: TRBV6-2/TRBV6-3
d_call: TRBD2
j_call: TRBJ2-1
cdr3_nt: TGTGCCAGCAGTTCAATACTAGCGGGAACCTTCAATGAGCAGTTCTTC
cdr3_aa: CASSSILAGTFNEQFF

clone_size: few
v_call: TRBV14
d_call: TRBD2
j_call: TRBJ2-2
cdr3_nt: TGTGCCAGCAGCCAACGGACTAGCGGGATGGGTATCGGGGAGCTGTTTTTT
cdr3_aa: CASSQRTSGMGIGELFF

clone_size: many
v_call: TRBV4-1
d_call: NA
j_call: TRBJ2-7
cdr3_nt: TGCGCCAGCAGCGCTCGGGACGGAGACTACGAGCAGTACTTC
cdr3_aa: CASSARDGDYEQYF

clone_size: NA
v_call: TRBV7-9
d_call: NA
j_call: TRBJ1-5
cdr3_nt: TGTGCCAGCAGCTTTTCAGGGTTCAATCAGCCCCAGCATTTT
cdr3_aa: CASSFSGFNQPQHF

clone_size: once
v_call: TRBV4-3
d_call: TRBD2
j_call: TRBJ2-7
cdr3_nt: TGCGCCAGCCGCCAATTCCGCGGGGGGCCCTACGAGCAGTACTTC
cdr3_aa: CASRQFRGGPYEQYF

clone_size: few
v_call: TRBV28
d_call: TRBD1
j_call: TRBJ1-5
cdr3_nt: TGTGCCAGCAGTTTTTTAGGGGTAGGGACAGGGGCTTCGGGTGTCAATCAGCCCCAGCATTTT
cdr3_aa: CASSFLGVGTGASGVNQPQHF

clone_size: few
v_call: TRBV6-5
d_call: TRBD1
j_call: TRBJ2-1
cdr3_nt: TGTGCCAGCAGTGACAGGGACCGAAACAATGAGCAGTTCTTC
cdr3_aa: CASSDRDRNNEQFF